The T cell receptor (beta chain) described here comes from a study of cytomegalovirus exposure and HLA in healthy donors. PCR was performed using 60 Vbeta and 13 Jbeta primers. TCRdb's copy holds only in-frame clones and misses some; the assay was immunoSEQ multiplex PCR. The sample yields fewer than 110,000 clones, over 65% seen once. The V gene lost 5 bases and the J gene lost 5 bases, with 18 bases spanning the gap. This CDR3 is 15 amino acids long. Germline V gives CDR1 LNHDA, CDR2 SQIVND (reference sequence). A word on this clone: Its specificity is not known.

Points from the study as a whole: The study put under 200 TCR beta chains on its list as cytomegalovirus-associated. A later analysis linked a missense DCLRE1C variant to TCR beta V- and J-gene trimming. The authors judged a highly shared variant cluster likely a sequencing artifact.

This chain links TRBV19 with TRBJ1-1, with D possibly matching TRBD1 (5 bases). This receptor was obtained from a woman in her 40s in good health and CMV-seropositive. Sequenced: PBMCs. The CDR3 DNA sequence: TGTGCCAGTAGTGACACGGGGGGACCGAGGACTGAAGCTTTCTTT. It translates to CASSDTGGPRTEAFF.